A selection of T cell receptor beta chains follows, all from one sample in a study of T-cell memory formation after mild COVID-19. MiXCR was run by TCRdb on the 5' RACE reads, yielding one entry per CDR3 protein. The sample gives 30,000 to 45,000 distinct CDR3 sequences, 9.5% to 12% of which show up once; around 28% is in the top ten. The sequenced sample was PBMCs or a T cell subset sorted from them (not recorded which). The receptors were sampled from a man aged 18-30 years who had mild COVID-19 (a few samples of this study predate the infection). Cell type and time point are not known. CDR3s leave out the opening cysteine and the closing phenylalanine or tryptophan. D genes are given only for firm matches.

TRBV29-1	TRBJ2-2	10	NA	SVEGGTGELF
TRBV20-1	TRBJ2-7	10	NA	SVGDNSYEQY
TRBV7-6	TRBJ1-6	12	NA	ASSFGVDNSPLH
TRBV5-4	TRBJ2-3	11	TRBD2	ASKNSGVDTQY
TRBV12-3/TRBV12-4	TRBJ2-7	15	TRBD1	ASSLVGGQGVSDEQY
TRBV18	TRBJ2-1	10	NA	ASSPRDNEQF
TRBV24-1	TRBJ2-3	11	NA	ATGDDFTDTQY
TRBV4-2	TRBJ2-5	12	NA	ASSPPSRQETQY
TRBV20-1	TRBJ2-3	11	NA	SARESRTDTQY
TRBV7-2	TRBJ2-1	13	TRBD2	ASSLGTSVYNEQF
TRBV4-2	TRBJ2-1	14	NA	ASSALTGAGGDEQF
TRBV14	TRBJ1-3	14	NA	ASSQGLGVPGNTIY
TRBV7-9	TRBJ1-4	13	NA	ASSSQGGGNEKLF
TRBV12-3/TRBV12-4	TRBJ2-7	12	TRBD2	ASSRTSGRYEQY
TRBV4-2	TRBJ1-1	11	NA	ASSQPLPGRAF